Listed below are T cell receptor beta chains from one sample, sequenced in a study of T cells in Graves' hyperthyroidism and ophthalmopathy. TCRdb used MiXCR to reprocess the multiplex PCR reads, holding one entry per CDR3 protein. Here the sample spans under 800,000 distinct CDR3 sequences, 14% being singletons. The sample comprised blood. Receptors were obtained from a woman between 18 and 30 years old with Graves' hyperthyroidism. Each CDR3 is given with its conserved first and last residue. A D gene is named only where the DNA matches it firmly. Part of the rows lack a size; the others show once, few, many or a class for expanded clones.

D	J	V	size	CDR3	DNA
NA	TRBJ1-4	TRBV2	many	CASSGGRRNEKLFF	TGTGCCAGCAGTGGGGGGCGGCGGAATGAAAAACTGTTTTTT
TRBD1	TRBJ2-3	TRBV11-1	many	CASSQTGGTDTQYF	TGTGCCAGCAGCCAAACAGGGGGCACAGATACGCAGTATTTT
NA	TRBJ2-3	TRBV9	NA	CASTPISSYTQYF	TGTGCCAGCACCCCCATCTCGTCATATACGCAGTATTTT
NA	TRBJ2-1	TRBV5-5	NA	CASSLLAGRTDNEQFF	TGTGCCAGCAGCTTGCTCGCAGGGAGGACGGACAATGAGCAGTTCTTC
NA	TRBJ1-2	TRBV7-9	NA	CASTRVPWDGYTF	TGTGCCAGCACCCGGGTCCCTTGGGATGGCTACACCTTC
NA	TRBJ2-5	TRBV6-2/TRBV6-3	NA	CASSYQGWGSQYF	TGTGCCAGCAGTTACCAGGGGTGGGGGTCCCAGTACTTC
NA	TRBJ2-2	TRBV27	NA	CASSLAWGARAGELFF	TGTGCCAGCAGTTTAGCTTGGGGGGCTCGGGCCGGGGAGCTGTTTTTT
NA	TRBJ1-3	TRBV6-2/TRBV6-3	few	CASSYHRTGNTIYF	TGTGCCAGCAGTTACCATCGGACAGGAAACACCATATATTTT
TRBD2	TRBJ2-5	TRBV30	many	CAWSQIAGDGETQYF	TGTGCCTGGAGTCAGATAGCGGGAGACGGAGAGACCCAGTACTTC
NA	TRBJ2-1	TRBV19	NA	CASTPAQRVSGGTSYNEQFF	TGTGCCAGTACCCCCGCGCAGCGGGTTAGTGGGGGGACCTCCTACAATGAGCAGTTCTTC
NA	TRBJ1-6	TRBV28	many	CASSWGAGKGSPLHF	TGTGCCAGCAGTTGGGGCGCGGGGAAGGGTTCACCCCTCCACTTT
NA	TRBJ1-2	TRBV28	once	CASSPHSGYTF	TGTGCCAGCAGTCCCCACTCGGGCTACACCTTC
TRBD2	TRBJ2-3	TRBV7-8	many	CASSLRLGVGGRTDTQYF	TGTGCCAGCAGCTTACGCCTCGGGGTGGGCGGGAGGACAGATACGCAGTATTTT
TRBD2	TRBJ2-7	TRBV4-3	few	CASSRGTSGSTYEQYF	TGCGCCAGCAGCCGAGGGACTAGCGGGAGCACCTACGAGCAGTACTTC
NA	TRBJ2-3	TRBV4-1	NA	CASSQGHTGKIVQYF	TGCGCCAGCAGCCAAGGTCACACCGGAAAGATAGTGCAGTATTTT
TRBD2	TRBJ2-7	TRBV7-2	many	CASSLREGLWEQYF	TGTGCCAGCAGCTTACGGGAGGGCCTTTGGGAGCAGTACTTC
TRBD1	TRBJ1-5	TRBV11-3	NA	CASSLGQGGGQPQHF	TGTGCCAGCAGTTTGGGACAGGGAGGAGGTCAGCCCCAGCATTTT
NA	TRBJ2-7	TRBV7-6	NA	CASSFEPGPVKEQYF	TGTGCCAGCAGCTTTGAACCCGGGCCTGTTAAGGAGCAGTACTTC
NA	TRBJ1-1	TRBV27	few	CASSLFRNTEAFF	TGTGCCAGCAGTTTATTTAGGAACACTGAAGCTTTCTTT
NA	TRBJ1-3	TRBV29-1	few	CSVTSTSGNTIYF	TGCAGCGTTACTAGTACGTCCGGAAACACCATATATTTT
NA	TRBJ2-3	TRBV11-2	many	CASSVGTPNTQYF	TGTGCCAGCAGCGTAGGGACTCCTAATACGCAGTATTTT
TRBD1	TRBJ2-1	TRBV7-9	few	CASSLPLGTALSNEQFF	TGTGCCAGCAGCCTCCCCCTTGGGACAGCCCTGAGTAATGAGCAGTTCTTC
TRBD2	TRBJ2-4	TRBV6-1	few	CASGAAGVQYF	TGTGCCAGCGGCGCGGCGGGAGTTCAGTACTTC
NA	TRBJ2-6	TRBV3-1	few	CASSNVVRGANVLTF	TGTGCCAGCAGCAACGTAGTTCGGGGGGCCAACGTCCTGACTTTC
NA	TRBJ2-7	TRBV20-1	many	CSASGRTPYEQYF	TGCAGTGCTAGTGGCCGAACTCCCTACGAGCAGTACTTC
NA	TRBJ2-1	TRBV27	many	CASSSYFFVGGGNEQFF	TGTGCCAGCAGCTCCTACTTCTTTGTGGGAGGAGGTAATGAGCAGTTCTTC
TRBD1	TRBJ1-6	TRBV15	NA	CATSRVYRGLNSPLHF	TGTGCCACCAGCAGAGTATACAGGGGGCTCAATTCACCCCTCCACTTT
NA	TRBJ2-7	TRBV12-3/TRBV12-4	many	CASSFGAGTSYEQYF	TGTGCCAGCAGTTTCGGGGCAGGGACTTCCTACGAGCAGTACTTC
NA	TRBJ1-4	TRBV7-2	many	CASSKGLTNEKLFF	TGTGCCAGCAGCAAGGGGCTGACTAATGAAAAACTGTTTTTT
NA	TRBJ1-1	TRBV28	many	CASSFLNTEAFF	TGTGCCAGCAGCTTCTTGAACACTGAAGCTTTCTTT
NA	TRBJ2-7	TRBV20-1	many	CSASGSRSYEQYF	TGCAGTGCTAGCGGGAGTCGGTCCTACGAGCAGTACTTC
TRBD1	TRBJ2-1	TRBV5-1	few	CASSITGTGYNEQFF	TGCGCCAGCAGTATAACCGGGACAGGATACAATGAGCAGTTCTTC
TRBD2	TRBJ2-1	TRBV24-1	many	CATRTSGSQYNEQFF	TGTGCCACTCGGACTAGCGGGAGTCAGTACAATGAGCAGTTCTTC
TRBD1	TRBJ1-5	TRBV28	many	CASLTDPTGNNQPQHF	TGTGCCAGTTTAACAGACCCGACAGGGAACAATCAGCCCCAGCATTTT
TRBD2	TRBJ2-3	TRBV18	many	CASSPVTSGISTDTQYF	TGTGCCAGCTCACCTGTGACTAGCGGGATTAGCACAGATACGCAGTATTTT